The present TCR beta chain was sequenced within a study of blood T cell repertoires in COVID-19. Turning to the study itself: Samples of COVID-19 (acute and convalescent) were obtained from the United States, Italy and Spain.

Germline V lookup: CDR1 SQVTM, CDR2 ANQGSEA. This CDR3 has 15 residues. V was pared by 4 bases and J by 13 bases, with 26 bases between. Methods used by the authors: Reference gene primer amplification gave nucleated cell count estimates. Data came from immunoSEQ multiplex PCR; TCRdb stores just in-frame clones and leaves some out. V and J calls and clone size are those listed in that table; D and trimming were worked out from the DNA. Of roughly 72,000 clones in the sample, roughly 82% were seen once. Sequencing input: peripheral blood. The source is an elderly woman with acute or convalescent COVID-19. The rearrangement uses TRBV29-1 and TRBJ2-1; D might be TRBD2 (6 bases). The CDR3: CSVAPSVAVGGEQFF. Here the CDR3 DNA reads TGCAGCGTTGCGCCGTCCGTAGCGGTGGGTGGGGAACAGTTCTTC.